The source of this TCR beta chain is a study of blood T cell repertoires in COVID-19. Study summary: Italy, Spain and the United States were the sources of the convalescent and acute COVID-19 samples.

Trimming removed 4 bases from V and 0 bases from J; junction bases left unmatched: 9. Germline V gene sequence: CDR1 ENHRY, CDR2 SYGVKD. The CDR3 sequence is 17 residues long. Authors' methods: Researchers report that nucleated cell counts were estimated from reference gene primer amplification. TCRdb's copy holds only in-frame clones and misses some; the assay was immunoSEQ multiplex PCR. Clone size and the V and J calls come from that table; the DNA yielded D and trimming. The sample lists approximately 300,000 clones, around nine tenths occurring once. The source is a woman in her twenties or thirties with COVID-19, enrolled during active disease. The chain links TRBV10-3 to TRBJ2-3, with 8 bases lining up with TRBD2. Specimen: peripheral blood. Written as DNA, the CDR3 is TGTGCCATCAGTGCCCGACTAGCGCCCTCTAGCACAGATACGCAGTATTTT. As protein: CAISARLAPSSTDTQYF.